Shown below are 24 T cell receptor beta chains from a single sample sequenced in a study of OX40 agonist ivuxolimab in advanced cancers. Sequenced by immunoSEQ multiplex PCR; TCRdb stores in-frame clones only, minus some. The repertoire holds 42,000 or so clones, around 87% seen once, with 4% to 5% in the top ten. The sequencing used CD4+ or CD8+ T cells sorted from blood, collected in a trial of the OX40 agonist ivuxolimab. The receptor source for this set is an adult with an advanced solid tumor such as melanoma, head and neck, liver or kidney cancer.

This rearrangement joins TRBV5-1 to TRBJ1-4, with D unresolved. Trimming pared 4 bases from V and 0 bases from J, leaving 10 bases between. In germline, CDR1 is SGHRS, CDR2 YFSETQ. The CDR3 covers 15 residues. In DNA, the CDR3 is TGCGCCAGCAGCCCCACCGGGGCAACTAATGAAAAACTGTTTTTT. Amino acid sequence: CASSPTGATNEKLFF.

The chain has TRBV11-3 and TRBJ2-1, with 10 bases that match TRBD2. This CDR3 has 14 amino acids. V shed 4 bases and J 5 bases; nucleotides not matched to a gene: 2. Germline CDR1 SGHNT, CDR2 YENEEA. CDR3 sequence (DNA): TGTGCCAGCAGCTCCGGACTAGCGGACAATGAGCAGTTCTTC. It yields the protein CASSSGLADNEQFF.

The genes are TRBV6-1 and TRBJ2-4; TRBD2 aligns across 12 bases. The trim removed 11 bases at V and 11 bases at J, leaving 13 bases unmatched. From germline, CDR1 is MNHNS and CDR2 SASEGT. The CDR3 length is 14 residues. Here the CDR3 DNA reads TGTGCCGCCAAGCCTCTAGCGGGGGGGAAGGTTCAGTACTTC. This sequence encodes CAAKPLAGGKVQYF.

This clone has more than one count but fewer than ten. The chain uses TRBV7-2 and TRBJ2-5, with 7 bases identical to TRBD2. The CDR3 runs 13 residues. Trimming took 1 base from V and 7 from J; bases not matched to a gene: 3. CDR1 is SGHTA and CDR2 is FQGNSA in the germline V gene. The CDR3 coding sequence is TGTGCCAGCAGCTTAGGGACTAGAAGGACCCAGTACTTC. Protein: CASSLGTRRTQYF.

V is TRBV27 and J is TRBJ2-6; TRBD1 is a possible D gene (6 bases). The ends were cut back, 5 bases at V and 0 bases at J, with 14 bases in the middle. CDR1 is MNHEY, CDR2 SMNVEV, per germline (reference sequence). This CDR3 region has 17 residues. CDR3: CASSPLQGSSGANVLTF. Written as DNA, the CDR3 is TGTGCCAGCAGTCCCCTACAGGGTTCCTCTGGGGCCAACGTCCTGACTTTC.

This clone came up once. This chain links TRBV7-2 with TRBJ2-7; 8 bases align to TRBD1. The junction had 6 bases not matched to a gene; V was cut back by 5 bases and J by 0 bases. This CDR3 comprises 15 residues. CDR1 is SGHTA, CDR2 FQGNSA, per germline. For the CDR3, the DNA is TGTGCCAGCAGCCCGACAGGGGTCCTCTCCTACGAGCAGTACTTC. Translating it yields CASSPTGVLSYEQYF. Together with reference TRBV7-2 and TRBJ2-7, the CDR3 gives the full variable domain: GAGVSQSPSNKVTEKGKDVELRCDPISGHTALYWYRQSLGQGLEFLIYFQGNSAPDKSGLPSDRFSAERTGGSVSTLTIQRTQQEDSAVYLCASSPTGVLSYEQYFGPGTRLTVT.

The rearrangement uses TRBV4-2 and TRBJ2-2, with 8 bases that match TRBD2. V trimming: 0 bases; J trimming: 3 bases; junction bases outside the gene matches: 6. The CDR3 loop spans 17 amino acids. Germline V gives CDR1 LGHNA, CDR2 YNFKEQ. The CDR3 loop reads CASSQEGSGVHTGELFF. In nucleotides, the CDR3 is TGTGCCAGCAGCCAAGAGGGTAGCGGGGTCCACACCGGGGAGCTGTTTTTT.

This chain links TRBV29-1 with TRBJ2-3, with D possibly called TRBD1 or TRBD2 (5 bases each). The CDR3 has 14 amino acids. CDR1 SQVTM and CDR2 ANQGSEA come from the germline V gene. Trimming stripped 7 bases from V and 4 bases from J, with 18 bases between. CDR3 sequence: CSGDIGGWSDTQYF. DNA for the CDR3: TGCAGCGGAGACATTGGGGGATGGTCAGATACGCAGTATTTT.

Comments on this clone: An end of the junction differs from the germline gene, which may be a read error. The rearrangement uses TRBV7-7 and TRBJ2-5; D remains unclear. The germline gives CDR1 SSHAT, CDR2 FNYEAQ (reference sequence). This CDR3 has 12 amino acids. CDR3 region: CASSSIEETQYF. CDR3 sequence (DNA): TGTGCTAGCAGCTCCATAGAAGAGACCCAGTACTTC.

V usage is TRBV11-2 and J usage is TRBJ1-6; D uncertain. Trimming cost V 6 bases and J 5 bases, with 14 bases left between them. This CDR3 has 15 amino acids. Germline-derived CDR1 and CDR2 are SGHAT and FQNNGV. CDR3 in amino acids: CASRYFGPNNSPLHF. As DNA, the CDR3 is TGTGCCAGCAGGTACTTCGGACCTAATAATTCACCCCTCCACTTT.

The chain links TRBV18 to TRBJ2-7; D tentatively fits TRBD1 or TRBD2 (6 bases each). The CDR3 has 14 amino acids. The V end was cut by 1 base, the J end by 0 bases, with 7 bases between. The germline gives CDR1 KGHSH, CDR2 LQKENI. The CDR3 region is CASSPRGASYEQYF. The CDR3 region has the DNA TGTGCCAGCTCACCACGGGGGGCCTCCTACGAGCAGTACTTC.

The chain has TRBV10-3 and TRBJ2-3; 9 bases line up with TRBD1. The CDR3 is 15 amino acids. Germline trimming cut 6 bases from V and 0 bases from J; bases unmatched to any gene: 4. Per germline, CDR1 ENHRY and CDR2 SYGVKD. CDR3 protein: CAIRGTGSSTDTQYF. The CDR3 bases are TGTGCCATCAGGGGGACAGGGTCTAGCACAGATACGCAGTATTTT.

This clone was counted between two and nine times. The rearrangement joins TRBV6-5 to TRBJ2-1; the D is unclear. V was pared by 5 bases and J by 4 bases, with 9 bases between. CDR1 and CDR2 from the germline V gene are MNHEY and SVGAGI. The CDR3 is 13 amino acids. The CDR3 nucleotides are TGTGCCAGCAGTGTGTCTGGGTACAATGAGCAGTTCTTC. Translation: CASSVSGYNEQFF.

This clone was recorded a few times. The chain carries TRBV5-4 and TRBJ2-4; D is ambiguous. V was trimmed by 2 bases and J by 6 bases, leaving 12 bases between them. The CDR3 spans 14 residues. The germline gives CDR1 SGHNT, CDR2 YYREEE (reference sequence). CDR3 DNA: TGTGCCAGCAGCTTCGGCGACTTAGCAAACATTCAGTACTTC. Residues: CASSFGDLANIQYF.

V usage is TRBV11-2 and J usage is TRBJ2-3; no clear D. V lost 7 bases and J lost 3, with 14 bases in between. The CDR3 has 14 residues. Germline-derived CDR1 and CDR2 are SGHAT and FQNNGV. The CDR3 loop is CASNTNPGTDTQYF. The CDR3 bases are TGTGCCAGCAACACCAACCCAGGAACAGATACGCAGTATTTT.

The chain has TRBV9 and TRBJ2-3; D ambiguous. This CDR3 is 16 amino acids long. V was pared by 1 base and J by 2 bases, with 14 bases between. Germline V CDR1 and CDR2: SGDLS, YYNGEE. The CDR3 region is CASSVSPRHLTDTQYF. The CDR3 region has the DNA TGTGCCAGCAGCGTATCTCCACGGCATCTCACAGATACGCAGTATTTT. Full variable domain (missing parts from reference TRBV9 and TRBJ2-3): DSGVTQTPKHLITATGQRVTLRCSPRSGDLSVYWYQQSLDQGLQFLIQYYNGEERAKGNILERFSAQQFPDLHSELNLSSLELGDSALYFCASSVSPRHLTDTQYFGPGTRLTVL.

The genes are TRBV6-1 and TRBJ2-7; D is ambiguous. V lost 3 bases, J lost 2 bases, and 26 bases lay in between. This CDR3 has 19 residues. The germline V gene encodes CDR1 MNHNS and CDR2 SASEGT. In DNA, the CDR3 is TGTGCCAGCAGTGACCACCGCAATATTCGGGTTATGAAAGCCTACGAGCAGTACTTC. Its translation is CASSDHRNIRVMKAYEQYF.

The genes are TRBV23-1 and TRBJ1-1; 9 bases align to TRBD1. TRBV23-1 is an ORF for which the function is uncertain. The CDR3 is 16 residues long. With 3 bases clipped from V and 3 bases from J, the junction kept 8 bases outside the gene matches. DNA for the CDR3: TGCGCCAGCAGTCATTCACCTTGGGACAGGGACACTGAAGCTTTCTTT. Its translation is CASSHSPWDRDTEAFF.

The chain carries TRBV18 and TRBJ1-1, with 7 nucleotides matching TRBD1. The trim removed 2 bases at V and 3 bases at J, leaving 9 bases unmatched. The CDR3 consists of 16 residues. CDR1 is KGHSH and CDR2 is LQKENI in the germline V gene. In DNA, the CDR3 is TGTGCCAGCTCACCAAGACAGCCGGGACAGCACACTGAAGCTTTCTTT. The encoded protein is CASSPRQPGQHTEAFF.

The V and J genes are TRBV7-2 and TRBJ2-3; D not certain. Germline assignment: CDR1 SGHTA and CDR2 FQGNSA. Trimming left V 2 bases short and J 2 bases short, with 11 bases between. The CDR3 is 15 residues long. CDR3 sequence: CASSLMGSHTDTQYF. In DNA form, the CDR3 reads TGTGCCAGCAGCTTAATGGGATCGCACACAGATACGCAGTATTTT.

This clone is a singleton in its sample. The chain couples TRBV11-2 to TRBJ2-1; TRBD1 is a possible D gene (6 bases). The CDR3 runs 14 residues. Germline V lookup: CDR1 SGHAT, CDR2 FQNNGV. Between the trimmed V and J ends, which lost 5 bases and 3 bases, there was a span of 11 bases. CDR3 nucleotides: TGTGCCAGCAGCCTCCAGGGGTACTACAATGAGCAGTTCTTC. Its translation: CASSLQGYYNEQFF.

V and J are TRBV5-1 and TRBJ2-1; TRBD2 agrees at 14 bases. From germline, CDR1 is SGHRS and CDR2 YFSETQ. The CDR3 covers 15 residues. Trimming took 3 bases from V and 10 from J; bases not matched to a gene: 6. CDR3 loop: CASSWGTSGRYEQFF. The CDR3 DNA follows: TGCGCCAGCAGCTGGGGGACTAGCGGGAGATACGAGCAGTTCTTC.

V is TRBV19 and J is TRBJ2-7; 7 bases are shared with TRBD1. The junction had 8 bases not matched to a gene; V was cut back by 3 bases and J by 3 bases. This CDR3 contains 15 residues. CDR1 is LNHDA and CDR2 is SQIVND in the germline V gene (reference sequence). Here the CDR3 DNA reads TGTGCCAGTAGTATTCCTAAGGGGGCGAACTACGAGCAGTACTTC. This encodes CASSIPKGANYEQYF. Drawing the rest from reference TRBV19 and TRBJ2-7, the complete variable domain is DGGITQSPKYLFRKEGQNVTLSCEQNLNHDAMYWYRQDPGQGLRLIYYSQIVNDFQKGDIAEGYSVSREKKESFPLTVTSAQKNPTAFYLCASSIPKGANYEQYFGPGTRLTVT.

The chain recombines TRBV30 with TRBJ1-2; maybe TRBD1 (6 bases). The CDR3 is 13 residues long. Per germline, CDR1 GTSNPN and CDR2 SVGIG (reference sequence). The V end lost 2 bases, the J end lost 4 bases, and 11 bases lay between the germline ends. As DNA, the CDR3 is TGTGCCTGGAGTTTACAGGGTTCCTATGGCTACACCTTC. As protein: CAWSLQGSYGYTF.